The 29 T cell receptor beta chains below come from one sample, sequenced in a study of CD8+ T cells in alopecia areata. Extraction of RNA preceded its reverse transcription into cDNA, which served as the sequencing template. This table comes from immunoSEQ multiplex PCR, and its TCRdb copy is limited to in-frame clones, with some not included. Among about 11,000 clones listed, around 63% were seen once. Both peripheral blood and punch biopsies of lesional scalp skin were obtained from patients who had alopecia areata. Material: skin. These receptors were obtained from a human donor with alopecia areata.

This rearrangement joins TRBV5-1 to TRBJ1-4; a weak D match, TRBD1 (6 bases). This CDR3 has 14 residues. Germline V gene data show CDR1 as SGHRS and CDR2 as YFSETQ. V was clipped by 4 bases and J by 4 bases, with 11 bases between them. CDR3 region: CASSLDSVNEKLFF. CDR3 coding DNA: TGCGCCAGCAGCCTGGACAGCGTTAATGAAAAACTGTTTTTT.

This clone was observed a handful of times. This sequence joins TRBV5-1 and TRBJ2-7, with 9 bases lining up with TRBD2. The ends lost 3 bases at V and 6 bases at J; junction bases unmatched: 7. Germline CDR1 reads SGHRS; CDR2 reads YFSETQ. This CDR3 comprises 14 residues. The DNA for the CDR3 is TGCGCCAGCAGCTACTCCGGGACTAGCAGCGAGCAGTACTTC. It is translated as CASSYSGTSSEQYF.

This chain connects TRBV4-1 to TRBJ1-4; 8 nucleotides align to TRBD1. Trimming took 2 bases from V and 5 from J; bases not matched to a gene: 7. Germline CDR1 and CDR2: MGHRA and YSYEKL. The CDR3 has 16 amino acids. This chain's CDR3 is CASSQPLRTGNEKLFF. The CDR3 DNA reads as TGCGCCAGCAGCCAACCCTTGAGGACAGGGAATGAAAAACTGTTTTTT.

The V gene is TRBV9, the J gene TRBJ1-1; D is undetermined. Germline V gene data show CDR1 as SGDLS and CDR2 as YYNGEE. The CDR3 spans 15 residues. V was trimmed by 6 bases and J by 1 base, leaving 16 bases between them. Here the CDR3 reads CASTVLRQTNTEAFF. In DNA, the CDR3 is TGTGCCAGCACTGTTTTAAGACAAACGAACACTGAAGCTTTCTTT.

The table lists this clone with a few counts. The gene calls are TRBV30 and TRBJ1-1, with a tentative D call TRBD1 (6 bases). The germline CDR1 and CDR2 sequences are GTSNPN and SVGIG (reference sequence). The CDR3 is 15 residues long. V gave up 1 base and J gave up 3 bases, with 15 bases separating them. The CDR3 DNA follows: TGTGCCTGGAGTGCGCCCCCCAGGGGTGACACTGAAGCTTTCTTT. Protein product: CAWSAPPRGDTEAFF. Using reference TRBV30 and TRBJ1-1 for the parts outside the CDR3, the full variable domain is SQTIHQWPATLVQPVGSPLSLECTVEGTSNPNLYWYRQAAGRGLQLLFYSVGIGQISSEVPQNLSASRPQDRQFILSSKKLLLSDSGFYLCAWSAPPRGDTEAFFGQGTRLTVV.

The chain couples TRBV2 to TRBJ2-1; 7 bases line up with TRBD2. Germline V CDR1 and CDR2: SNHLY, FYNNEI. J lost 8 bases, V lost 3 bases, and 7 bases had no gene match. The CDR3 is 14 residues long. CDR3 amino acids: CASSERERIDEQFF. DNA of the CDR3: TGTGCCAGCAGTGAGCGGGAGAGGATCGATGAGCAGTTCTTC.

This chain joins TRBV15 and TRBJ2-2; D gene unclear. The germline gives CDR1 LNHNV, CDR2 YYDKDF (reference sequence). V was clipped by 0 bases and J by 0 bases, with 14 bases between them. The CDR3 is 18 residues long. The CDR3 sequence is CATSRDHVGSTNTGELFF. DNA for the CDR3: TGTGCCACCAGCAGAGATCATGTAGGGTCTACGAACACCGGGGAGCTGTTTTTT.

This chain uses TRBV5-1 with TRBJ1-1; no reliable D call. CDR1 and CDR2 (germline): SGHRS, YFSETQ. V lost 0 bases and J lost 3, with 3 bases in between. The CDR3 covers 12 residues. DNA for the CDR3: TGCGCCAGCAGCTTGGGAGACACTGAAGCTTTCTTT. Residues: CASSLGDTEAFF.

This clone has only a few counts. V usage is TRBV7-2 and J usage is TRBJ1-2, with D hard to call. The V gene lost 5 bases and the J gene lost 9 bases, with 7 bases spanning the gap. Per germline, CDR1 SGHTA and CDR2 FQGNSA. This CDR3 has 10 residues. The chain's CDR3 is CASSPSRYTF. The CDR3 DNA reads TGTGCCAGCAGCCCATCTCGCTACACCTTC.

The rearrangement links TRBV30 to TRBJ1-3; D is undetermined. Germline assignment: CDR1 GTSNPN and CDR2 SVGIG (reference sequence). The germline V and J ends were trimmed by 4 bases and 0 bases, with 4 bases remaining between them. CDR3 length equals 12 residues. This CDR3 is CAWKASGNTIYF. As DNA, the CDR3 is TGTGCCTGGAAGGCCTCTGGAAACACCATATATTTT.

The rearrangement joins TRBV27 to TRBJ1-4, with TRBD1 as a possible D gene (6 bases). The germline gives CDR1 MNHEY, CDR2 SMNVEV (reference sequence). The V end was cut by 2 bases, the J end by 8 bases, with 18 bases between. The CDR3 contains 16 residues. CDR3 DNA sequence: TGTGCCAGCAGTTTAAGGCCCGCAGGGGCGGCGGAAAAACTGTTTTTT. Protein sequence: CASSLRPAGAAEKLFF.

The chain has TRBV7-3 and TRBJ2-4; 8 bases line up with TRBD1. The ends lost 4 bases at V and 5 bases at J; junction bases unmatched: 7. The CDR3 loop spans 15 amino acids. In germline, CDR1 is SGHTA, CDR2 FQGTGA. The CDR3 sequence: CASSSSDRGENIQYF. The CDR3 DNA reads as TGTGCCAGCAGCTCCTCCGACAGGGGAGAAAACATTCAGTACTTC.

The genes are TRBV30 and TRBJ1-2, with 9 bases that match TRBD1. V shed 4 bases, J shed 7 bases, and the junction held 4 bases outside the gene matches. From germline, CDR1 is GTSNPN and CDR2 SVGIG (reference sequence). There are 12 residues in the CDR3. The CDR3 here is CAWTQGARGYTF. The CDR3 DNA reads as TGTGCCTGGACACAGGGGGCTCGTGGCTACACCTTC.

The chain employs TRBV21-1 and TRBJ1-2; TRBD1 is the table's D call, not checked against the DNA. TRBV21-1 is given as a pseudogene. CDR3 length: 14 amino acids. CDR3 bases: TGTGCCACCTACGGGGGACAGGGGACCGATGGCTACACCTTC. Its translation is CATYGGQGTDGYTF.

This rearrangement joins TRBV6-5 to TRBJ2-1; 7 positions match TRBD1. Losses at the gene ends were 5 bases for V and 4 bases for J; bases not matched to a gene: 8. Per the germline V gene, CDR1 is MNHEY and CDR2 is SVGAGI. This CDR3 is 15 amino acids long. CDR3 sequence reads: CASSMDRSPYNEQFF. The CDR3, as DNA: TGTGCCAGCAGTATGGACAGGTCCCCTTACAATGAGCAGTTCTTC.

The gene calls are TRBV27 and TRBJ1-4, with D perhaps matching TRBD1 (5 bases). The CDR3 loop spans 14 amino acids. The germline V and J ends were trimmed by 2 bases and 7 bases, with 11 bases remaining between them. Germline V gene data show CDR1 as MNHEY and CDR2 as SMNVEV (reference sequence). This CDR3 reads CASSLAQGPEKLFF. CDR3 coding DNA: TGTGCCAGCAGTTTAGCTCAGGGACCTGAAAAACTGTTTTTT.

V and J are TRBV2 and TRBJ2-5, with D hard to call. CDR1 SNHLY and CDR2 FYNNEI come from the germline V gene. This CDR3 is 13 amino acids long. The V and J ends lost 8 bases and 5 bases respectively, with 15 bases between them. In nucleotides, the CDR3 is TGTGCCAGCCGCAGACCGGGTTTGGAGACCCAGTACTTC. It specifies CASRRPGLETQYF.

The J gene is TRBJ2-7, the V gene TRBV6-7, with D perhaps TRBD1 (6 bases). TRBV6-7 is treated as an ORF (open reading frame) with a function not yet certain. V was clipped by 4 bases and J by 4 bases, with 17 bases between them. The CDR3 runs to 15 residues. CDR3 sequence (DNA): TGTGCCAGCAGTTTTTTCCAGCAGGGGAAGTACGAGCAGTACTTC. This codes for CASSFFQQGKYEQYF.

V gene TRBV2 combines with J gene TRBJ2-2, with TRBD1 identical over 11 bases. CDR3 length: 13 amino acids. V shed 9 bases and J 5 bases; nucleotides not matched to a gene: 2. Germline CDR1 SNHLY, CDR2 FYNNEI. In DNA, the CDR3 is TGTGCCAGAAGGGACAGGGGGACCGGGGAGCTGTTTTTT. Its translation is CARRDRGTGELFF.

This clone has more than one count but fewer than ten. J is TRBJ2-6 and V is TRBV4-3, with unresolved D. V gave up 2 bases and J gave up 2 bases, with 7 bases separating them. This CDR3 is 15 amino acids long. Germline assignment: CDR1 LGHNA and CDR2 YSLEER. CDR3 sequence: CASSQQMTGANVLTF. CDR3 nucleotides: TGCGCCAGCAGCCAACAGATGACTGGGGCCAACGTCCTGACTTTC.

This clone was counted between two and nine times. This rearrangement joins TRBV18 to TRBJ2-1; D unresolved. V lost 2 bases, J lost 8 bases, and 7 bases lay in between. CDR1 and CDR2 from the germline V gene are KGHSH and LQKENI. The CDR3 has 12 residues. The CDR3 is CASSPSLDEQFF. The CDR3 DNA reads TGTGCCAGCTCACCATCTTTAGATGAGCAGTTCTTC.

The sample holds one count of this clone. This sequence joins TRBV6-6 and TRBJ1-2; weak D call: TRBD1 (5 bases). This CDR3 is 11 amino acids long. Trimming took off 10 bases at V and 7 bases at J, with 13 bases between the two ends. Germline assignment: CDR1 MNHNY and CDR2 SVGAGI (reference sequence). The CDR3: CATGTSGGYTF. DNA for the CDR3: TGTGCCACCGGGACCTCAGGTGGCTACACCTTC.

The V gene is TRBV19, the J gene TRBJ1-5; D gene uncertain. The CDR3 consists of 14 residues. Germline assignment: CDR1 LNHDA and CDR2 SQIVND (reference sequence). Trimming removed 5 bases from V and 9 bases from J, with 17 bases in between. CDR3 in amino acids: CASSPDYLQSPQHF. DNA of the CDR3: TGTGCCAGTAGTCCTGACTATCTCCAATCGCCCCAGCATTTT. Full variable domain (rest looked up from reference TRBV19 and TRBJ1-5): DGGITQSPKYLFRKEGQNVTLSCEQNLNHDAMYWYRQDPGQGLRLIYYSQIVNDFQKGDIAEGYSVSREKKESFPLTVTSAQKNPTAFYLCASSPDYLQSPQHFGDGTRLSIL.

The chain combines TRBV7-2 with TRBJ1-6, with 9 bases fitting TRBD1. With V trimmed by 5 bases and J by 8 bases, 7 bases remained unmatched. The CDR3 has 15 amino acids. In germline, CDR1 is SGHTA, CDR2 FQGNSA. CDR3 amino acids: CASSGTGGMDSPLHF. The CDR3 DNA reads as TGTGCCAGCAGCGGAACAGGGGGCATGGATTCACCCCTCCACTTT.

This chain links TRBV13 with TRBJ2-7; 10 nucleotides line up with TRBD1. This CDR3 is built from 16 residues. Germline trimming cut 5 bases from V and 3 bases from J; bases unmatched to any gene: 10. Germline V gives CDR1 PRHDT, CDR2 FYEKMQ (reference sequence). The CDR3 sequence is CASSLTGTGVVYEQYF. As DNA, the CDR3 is TGTGCCAGCAGCCTTACGGGGACAGGGGTTGTCTACGAGCAGTACTTC.

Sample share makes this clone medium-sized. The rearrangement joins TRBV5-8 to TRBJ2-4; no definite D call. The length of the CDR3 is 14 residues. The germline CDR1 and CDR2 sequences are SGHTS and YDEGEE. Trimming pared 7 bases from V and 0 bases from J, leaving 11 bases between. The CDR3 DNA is TGTGCCAGCGCTCACCCCCAAGCCAAAAACATTCAGTACTTC. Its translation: CASAHPQAKNIQYF.

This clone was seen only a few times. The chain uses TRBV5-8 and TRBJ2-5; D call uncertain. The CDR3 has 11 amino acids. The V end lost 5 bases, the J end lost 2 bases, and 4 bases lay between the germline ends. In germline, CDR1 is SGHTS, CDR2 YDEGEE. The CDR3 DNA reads TGTGCCAGCAGACCGCAAGAGACCCAGTACTTC. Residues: CASRPQETQYF.

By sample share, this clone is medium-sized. The CDR3 DNA sequence: TGTGCCAGCAGTCCGCCCCCGGGCTATCACACCTTC. It encodes CASSPPPGYHTF. V gene TRBV28 combines with J gene TRBJ1-2, with D unresolved. Germline CDR1 is MDHEN and CDR2 is SYDVKM. Trimming pared 5 bases from V and 12 bases from J, leaving 16 bases between. The CDR3 is made up of 12 amino acids.

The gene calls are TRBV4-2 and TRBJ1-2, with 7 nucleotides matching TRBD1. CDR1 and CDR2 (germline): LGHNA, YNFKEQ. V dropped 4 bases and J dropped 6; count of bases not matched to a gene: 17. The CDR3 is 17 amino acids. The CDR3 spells CASSLSPRPTGFDGYTF. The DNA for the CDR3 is TGTGCCAGCAGCCTCAGTCCTCGGCCGACAGGGTTCGATGGCTACACCTTC.